This record covers a single T cell receptor beta chain. The data were produced by immunoSEQ multiplex PCR, yet TCRdb's version contains in-frame clones alone and is incomplete. This sample has 70,000 or so clones, with just under 95% found just once. This sample was included in a study of T cells after somatic rescue of genetic block. Trimming pared 7 bases from V and 0 bases from J, leaving 12 bases between. The CDR3 covers 14 residues. Germline loops: CDR1 MNHEY, CDR2 SVGAGI. The sequenced sample consisted of peripheral blood mononuclear cells (PBMCs). This receptor was obtained from a man aged 40-49 years. The chain combines TRBV6-5 with TRBJ1-1; weak D call: TRBD1 (6 bases). The CDR3, as DNA: TGTGCCAGCATGGACAGAAGCTTGAACACTGAAGCTTTCTTT. Its protein is CASMDRSLNTEAFF.